The T cell receptor beta chain described here comes from a study of T cell repertoires in cytomegalovirus infection. Study in general: It was recently identified HLA-C-restricted and well-studied HLA-B-restricted CMV epitopes that the study used. Public TCR beta signatures were indicative of both CMV infection and a matching HLA type.

This CDR3 has 13 residues. The V end was cut by 3 bases, the J end by 6 bases, with 9 bases between. The V gene's germline CDR1 is SGHTA and CDR2 FQGNSA. In this sample, this clonotype turned up a few times. The antigen remains unidentified. The study, taken as a whole, reports: The response measured ex vivo was dominated by TCR beta clonotypes (HLA-C-restricted and CMV-specific).

MiXCR, applied by TCRdb to the reads, yields one record per CDR3 protein. Of approximately 470,000 distinct CDR3 sequences listed, about 44% are singletons. The sequence was collected from a human donor in good health (CMV status not recorded). Some clones in this sample may be carry-over from other donors' samples. This specimen consisted of cultured PBMCs, obtained from culture after CMV antigen stimulation. The V call is TRBV7-2, the J call TRBJ2-1; D call uncertain. The CDR3 spells CASSLDPINEQFF. Here the CDR3 DNA reads TGTGCCAGCAGCTTGGACCCTATCAATGAGCAGTTCTTC.